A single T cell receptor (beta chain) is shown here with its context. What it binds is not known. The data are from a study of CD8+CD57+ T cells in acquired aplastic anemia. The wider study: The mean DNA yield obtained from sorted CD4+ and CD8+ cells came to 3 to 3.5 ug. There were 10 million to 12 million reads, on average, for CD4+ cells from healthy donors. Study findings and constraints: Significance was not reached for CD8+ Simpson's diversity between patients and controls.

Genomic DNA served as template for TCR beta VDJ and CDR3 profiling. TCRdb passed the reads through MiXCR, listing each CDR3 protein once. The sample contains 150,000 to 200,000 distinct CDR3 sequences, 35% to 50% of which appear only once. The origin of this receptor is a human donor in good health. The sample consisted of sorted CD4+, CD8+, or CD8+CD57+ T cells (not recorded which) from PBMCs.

The CDR3 bases are TGTGCCAGTAGCGACAGGGGGCGGAACTATGGCTACACCTTC. Translating it yields CASSDRGRNYGYTF. The chain has TRBV19 and TRBJ1-2; 10 bases agree with TRBD1. V trimming: 6 bases; J trimming: 2 bases; junction bases outside the gene matches: 3. This CDR3 spans 14 amino acids. Germline-derived CDR1 and CDR2 are LNHDA and SQIVND (reference sequence).